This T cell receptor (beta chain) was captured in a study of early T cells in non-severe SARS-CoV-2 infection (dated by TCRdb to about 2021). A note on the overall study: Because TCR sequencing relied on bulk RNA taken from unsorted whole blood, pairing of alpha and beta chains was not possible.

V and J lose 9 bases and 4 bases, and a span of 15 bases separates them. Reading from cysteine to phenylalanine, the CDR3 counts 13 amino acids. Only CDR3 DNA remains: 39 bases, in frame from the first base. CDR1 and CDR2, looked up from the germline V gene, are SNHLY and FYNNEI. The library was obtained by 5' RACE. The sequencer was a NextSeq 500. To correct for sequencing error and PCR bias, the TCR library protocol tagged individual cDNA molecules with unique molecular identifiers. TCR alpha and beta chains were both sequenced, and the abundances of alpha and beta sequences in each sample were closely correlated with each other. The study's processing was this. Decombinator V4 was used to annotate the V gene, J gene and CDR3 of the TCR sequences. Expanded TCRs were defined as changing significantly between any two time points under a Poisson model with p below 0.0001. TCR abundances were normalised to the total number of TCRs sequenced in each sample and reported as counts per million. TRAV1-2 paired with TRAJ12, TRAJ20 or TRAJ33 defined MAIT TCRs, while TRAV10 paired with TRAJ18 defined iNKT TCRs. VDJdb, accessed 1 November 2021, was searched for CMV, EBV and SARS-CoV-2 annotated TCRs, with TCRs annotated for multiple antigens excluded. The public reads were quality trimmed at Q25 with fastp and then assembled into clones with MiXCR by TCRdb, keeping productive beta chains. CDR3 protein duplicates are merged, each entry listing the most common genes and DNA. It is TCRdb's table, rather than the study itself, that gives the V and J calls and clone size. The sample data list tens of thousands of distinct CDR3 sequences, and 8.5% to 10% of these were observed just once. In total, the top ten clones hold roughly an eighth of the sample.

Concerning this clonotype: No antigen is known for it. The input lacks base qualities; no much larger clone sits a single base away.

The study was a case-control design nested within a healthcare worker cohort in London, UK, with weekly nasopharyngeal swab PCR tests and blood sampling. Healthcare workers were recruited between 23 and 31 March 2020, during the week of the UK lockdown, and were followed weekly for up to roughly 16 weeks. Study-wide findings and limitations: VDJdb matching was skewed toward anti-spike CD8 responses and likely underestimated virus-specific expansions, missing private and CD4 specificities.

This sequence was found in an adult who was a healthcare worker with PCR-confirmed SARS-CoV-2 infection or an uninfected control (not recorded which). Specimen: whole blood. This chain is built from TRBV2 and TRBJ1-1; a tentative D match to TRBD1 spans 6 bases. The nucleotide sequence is TGTGCCAGAGCGGCCCAGGGGAGCACTGAAGCTTTCTTT. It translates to CARAAQGSTEAFF.